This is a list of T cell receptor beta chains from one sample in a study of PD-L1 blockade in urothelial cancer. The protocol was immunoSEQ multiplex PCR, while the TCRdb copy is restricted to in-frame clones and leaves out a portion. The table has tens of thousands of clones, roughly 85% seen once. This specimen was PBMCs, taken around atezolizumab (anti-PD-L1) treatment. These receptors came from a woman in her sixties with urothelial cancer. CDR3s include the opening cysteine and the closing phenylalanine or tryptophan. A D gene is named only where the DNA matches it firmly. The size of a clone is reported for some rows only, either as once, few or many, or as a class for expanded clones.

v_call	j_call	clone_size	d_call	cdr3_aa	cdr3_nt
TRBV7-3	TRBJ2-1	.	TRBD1	CASSFGDRASEQFF	TGTGCCAGCAGCTTCGGGGACAGGGCCAGTGAGCAGTTCTTC
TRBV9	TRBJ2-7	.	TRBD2	CASSVGPPREKVF	TGTGCCAGCAGCGTAGGACCCCCGCGGGAGAAGGTCTTC
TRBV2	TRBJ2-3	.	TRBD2	CASSAAGGGASDTQYF	TGTGCCAGCAGTGCGGCAGGCGGGGGGGCCTCAGATACGCAGTATTTT
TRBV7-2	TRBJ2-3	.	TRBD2	CASSETSGGGITDTQYF	TGTGCCAGCAGCGAGACTAGCGGGGGGGGTATCACAGATACGCAGTATTTT
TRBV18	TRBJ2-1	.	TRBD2	CASSPGLAEEQFF	TGTGCCAGCTCACCGGGACTAGCGGAAGAGCAGTTCTTC
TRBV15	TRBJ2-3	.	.	CATSRGGGDTQYF	TGTGCCACCAGCAGGGGTGGAGGAGATACGCAGTATTTT
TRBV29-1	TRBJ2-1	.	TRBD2	CSATRPITGTSLLGEQFF	TGCAGCGCCACACGCCCCATAACCGGGACTAGCCTCCTCGGGGAGCAGTTCTTC
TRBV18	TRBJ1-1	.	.	CASSPRRSGMGTEAFF	TGTGCCAGCTCACCAAGGCGGTCAGGGATGGGGACTGAAGCTTTCTTT
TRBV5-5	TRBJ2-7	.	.	CASSVRDLGLSYYEQYF	TGTGCCAGCAGCGTCCGGGACCTGGGACTTTCTTACTACGAGCAGTACTTC
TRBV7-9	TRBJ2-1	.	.	CASSPVVGGDEQFF	TGTGCCAGCAGCCCGGTCGTAGGGGGGGATGAGCAGTTCTTC
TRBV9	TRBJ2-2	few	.	CASSVARSRPNTGELFF	TGTGCCAGCAGCGTAGCTCGTTCTAGACCGAACACCGGGGAGCTGTTTTTT
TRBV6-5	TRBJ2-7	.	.	CASSYRVGSAEQYF	TGTGCCAGCAGTTACAGGGTTGGGAGTGCCGAGCAGTACTTC
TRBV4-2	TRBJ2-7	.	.	CASSREIQYEQYF	TGTGCCAGCAGCCGGGAGATTCAGTACGAGCAGTACTTC
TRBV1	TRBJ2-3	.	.	CTSSQDLLPLTDTQYF	TGCACCAGCAGCCAAGATCTTCTCCCTCTCACAGATACGCAGTATTTT
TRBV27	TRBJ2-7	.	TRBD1	CASRKGQAPISEQYF	TGTGCCAGCAGAAAGGGACAGGCCCCGATCTCAGAGCAGTACTTC
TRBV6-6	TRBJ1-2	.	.	CASSSSTWNGYTF	TGTGCCAGCAGTTCATCGACTTGGAATGGCTACACCTTC
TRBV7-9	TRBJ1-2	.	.	CASSLAQGGYTF	TGTGCCAGCAGCTTAGCGCAGGGGGGCTACACCTTC
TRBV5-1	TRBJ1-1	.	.	CASSLVGGANTEAFF	TGCGCCAGCAGCTTGGTGGGGGGTGCTAACACTGAAGCTTTCTTT
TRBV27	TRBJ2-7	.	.	CASSDFFGLTYEQYF	TGTGCCAGCAGTGACTTCTTCGGACTTACCTACGAGCAGTACTTC
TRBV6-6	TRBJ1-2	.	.	CASSSGITNYGYTF	TGTGCCAGCAGTTCAGGAATAACTAACTATGGCTACACCTTC
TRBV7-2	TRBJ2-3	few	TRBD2	CASSLAGGIVTDTQYF	TGTGCCAGCAGCTTAGCGGGGGGGATAGTGACAGATACGCAGTATTTT
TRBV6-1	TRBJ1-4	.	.	CASSQEVATNEKLFF	TGTGCCAGCAGTCAGGAGGTTGCAACTAATGAAAAACTGTTTTTT
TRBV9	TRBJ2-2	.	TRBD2	CASSAHKLAGTNTGELFF	TGTGCCAGCAGCGCCCATAAACTAGCGGGTACGAACACCGGGGAGCTGTTTTTT
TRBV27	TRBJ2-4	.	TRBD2	CASSPRWGGKNIQYF	TGTGCCAGCAGTCCCCGGTGGGGGGGGAAAAACATTCAGTACTTC
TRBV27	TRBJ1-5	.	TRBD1	CASSTGGKLKPQHF	TGTGCCAGCAGTACAGGGGGGAAACTCAAGCCCCAGCATTTT
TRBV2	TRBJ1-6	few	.	CASNPGKLNSPLHF	TGTGCCAGCAACCCGGGGAAGTTGAATTCACCCCTCCACTTT
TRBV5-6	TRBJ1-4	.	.	CASSLGLALATNEKLFF	TGTGCCAGCAGCTTGGGTTTGGCCCTAGCAACTAATGAAAAACTGTTTTTT
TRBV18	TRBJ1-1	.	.	CASSPVRGMNTEAFF	TGTGCCAGCTCACCGGTAAGAGGGATGAACACTGAAGCTTTCTTT
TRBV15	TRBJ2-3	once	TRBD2	CATSREGLAGGSTDTQYF	TGTGCCACCAGCAGAGAAGGACTAGCGGGGGGGAGTACAGATACGCAGTATTTT
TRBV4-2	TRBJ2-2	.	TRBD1	CASSRTDRGSAGELFF	TGTGCCAGCAGCCGGACGGACAGGGGATCGGCAGGGGAGCTGTTTTTT
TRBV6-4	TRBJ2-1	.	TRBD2	CASSESGRAYNEQFF	TGTGCCAGCAGTGAAAGCGGGAGGGCCTACAATGAGCAGTTCTTC
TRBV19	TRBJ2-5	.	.	CASNEDSLQETQYF	TGTGCCAGTAACGAGGACAGCCTCCAAGAGACCCAGTACTTC
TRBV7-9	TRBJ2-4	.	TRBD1	CASSYTFDRVNIQYF	TGTGCCAGCAGCTACACATTTGACAGGGTCAACATTCAGTACTTC
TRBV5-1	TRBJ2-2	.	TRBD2	CASSPAGAGELFF	TGCGCCAGCAGCCCGGCGGGAGCCGGGGAGCTGTTTTTT
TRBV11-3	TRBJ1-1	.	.	CASQGRNTEAFF	TGTGCCAGCCAGGGTAGGAACACTGAAGCTTTCTTT
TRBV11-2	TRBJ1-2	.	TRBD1	CASSRDRQTYGYTF	TGTGCCAGCAGCCGGGACAGGCAAACCTATGGCTACACCTTC
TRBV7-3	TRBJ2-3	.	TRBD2	CASSYGGSADTQYF	TGTGCCAGCAGCTACGGGGGGTCCGCAGATACGCAGTATTTT
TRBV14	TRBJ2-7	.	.	CASSNGTVRRDEQYF	.
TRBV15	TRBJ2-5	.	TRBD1	CATSRDLPYRGEQETQYF	TGTGCCACCAGCAGAGATCTACCTTACAGGGGGGAGCAGGAGACCCAGTACTTC
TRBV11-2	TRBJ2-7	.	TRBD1	CASSSGQGLPEQYF	TGTGCCAGCAGCTCAGGACAGGGGCTCCCCGAGCAGTACTTC
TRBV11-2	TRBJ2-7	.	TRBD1	CASSLGGRDRAYEQYF	TGTGCCAGCAGCTTAGGGGGCAGAGACAGGGCCTACGAGCAGTACTTC
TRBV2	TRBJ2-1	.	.	CASSEGEIRGNEQFF	TGTGCCAGCAGTGAAGGTGAGATCCGGGGGAATGAGCAGTTCTTC
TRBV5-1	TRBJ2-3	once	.	CASSLAGTSGTDTQYF	TGCGCCAGCAGCTTGGCCGGGACTTCGGGCACAGATACGCAGTATTTT
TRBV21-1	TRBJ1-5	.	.	CASSSSPGQGPRLGQPQHF	TGTGCCAGCAGCTCCAGTCCGGGACAGGGGCCCCGGTTAGGCCAGCCCCAGCATTTT
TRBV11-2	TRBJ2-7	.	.	CASSLDLGGFRIPYEQYF	TGTGCCAGCAGCTTAGATCTGGGAGGTTTTCGGATCCCCTACGAGCAGTACTTC
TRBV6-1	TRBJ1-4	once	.	CASSGRGGGEKLFF	TGTGCCAGCAGTGGGCGTGGGGGGGGTGAAAAACTGTTTTTT
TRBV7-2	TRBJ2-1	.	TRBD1	CASSLVVTGYGNEQFF	TGTGCCAGCAGCTTAGTCGTGACAGGGTATGGCAATGAGCAGTTCTTC
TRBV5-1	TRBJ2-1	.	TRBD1	CASRETGEHVHEQFF	TGCGCCAGCAGGGAGACAGGGGAGCATGTCCATGAGCAGTTCTTC
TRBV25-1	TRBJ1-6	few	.	CASSNYGNSPLHF	TGTGCCAGCAGTAACTACGGAAATTCACCCCTCCACTTT
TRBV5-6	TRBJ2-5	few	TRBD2	CASSLIKLAGGETQYF	TGTGCCAGCAGCCTTATTAAGCTAGCGGGGGGAGAGACCCAGTACTTC
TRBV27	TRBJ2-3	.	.	CASSLSAATDTQYF	TGTGCCAGCAGTTTATCGGCGGCTACAGATACGCAGTATTTT
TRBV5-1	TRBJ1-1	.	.	CASSPGTLNTEAFF	TGCGCCAGCAGCCCCGGGACATTGAACACTGAAGCTTTCTTT
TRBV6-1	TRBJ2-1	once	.	CASAQPGTTNNEQFF	TGTGCCAGCGCACAACCCGGGACAACGAACAATGAGCAGTTCTTC
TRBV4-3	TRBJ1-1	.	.	CASSQGRGPFTEAFF	TGCGCCAGCAGCCAAGGGAGGGGACCATTCACTGAAGCTTTCTTT
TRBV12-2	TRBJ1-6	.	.	CASRLGTGENNSPLHF	TGTGCAAGTCGCTTAGGGACAGGGGAAAATAATTCACCCCTCCACTTT